One and the same sample provided the 22 T cell receptor beta chains below, sequenced in a study of T-cell memory formation after mild COVID-19. From the 5' RACE reads, TCRdb called clonotypes with MiXCR, one entry per CDR3 protein. The top ten hold 2.5% to 3.5% of the sample, which has about 170,000 distinct CDR3 sequences, approximately 12% seen once. The source material was PBMCs or a T cell subset sorted from them (not recorded which). These receptors all come from a man younger than 35 who had mild COVID-19 (a few samples of this study predate the infection). Cell type and time point are not known.

Ten or more counts support this clonotype. The rearrangement links TRBV4-2 to TRBJ2-5; no definite D call. In germline, CDR1 is LGHNA, CDR2 YNFKEQ. This CDR3 contains 15 residues. The V end lost 5 bases, the J end lost 2 bases, and 15 bases lay between the germline ends. CDR3 region: CASSALSGIQETQYF. The CDR3 region has the DNA TGTGCCAGCAGCGCCCTGTCCGGTATTCAAGAGACCCAGTACTTC.

The table lists this clonotype with a few counts. This chain's CDR3 is CASSSQGIGNTEAFF. CDR3 coding DNA: TGTGCCAGCAGTTCCCAGGGGATAGGGAACACTGAAGCTTTCTTT. The chain uses TRBV6-2 or TRBV6-3 and TRBJ1-1, with D maybe TRBD1 (6 bases). Deletions cut 4 bases from V and 1 base from J, with 13 bases between. CDR1 and CDR2 (germline): MNHEY, SVGEGT. The CDR3 covers 15 residues.

This clonotype was seen repeatedly, ten times or more. The chain recombines TRBV11-2 with TRBJ1-1; tentatively, D is TRBD1 (5 bases). The CDR3 consists of 14 residues. V dropped 1 base and J dropped 1 base, with 7 bases sitting between them. Germline assignment: CDR1 SGHAT and CDR2 FQNNGV. This chain's CDR3 is CASSLGQSNTEAFF. The DNA for the CDR3 is TGTGCCAGCAGCTTAGGACAGTCGAACACTGAAGCTTTCTTT. Full variable domain (remainder filled in from reference TRBV11-2 and TRBJ1-1): EAGVAQSPRYKIIEKRQSVAFWCNPISGHATLYWYQQILGQGPKLLIQFQNNGVVDDSQLPKDRFSAERLKGVDSTLKIQPAKLEDSAVYLCASSLGQSNTEAFFGQGTRLTVV.

This clonotype was counted only a few times. The chain couples TRBV15 to TRBJ2-5; no clear D gene. Germline CDR1 and CDR2: LNHNV and YYDKDF (reference sequence). The CDR3 runs 13 residues. The V end was cut by 1 base, the J end by 2 bases, with 5 bases between. CDR3 nucleotides: TGTGCCACCAGCAGAGGAGGTCAAGAGACCCAGTACTTC. Translation: CATSRGGQETQYF.

J is TRBJ1-1 and V is TRBV6-6, with D unresolved. Trimming pared 0 bases from V and 1 base from J, leaving 18 bases between. Germline CDR1 MNHNY, CDR2 SVGAGI (reference sequence). The CDR3 is 18 amino acids. CDR3 sequence: CASSYSMRSASKNTEAFF. In DNA form, the CDR3 reads TGTGCCAGCAGTTACTCGATGCGATCAGCGAGTAAGAACACTGAAGCTTTCTTT.

The rearrangement links TRBV7-3 to TRBJ2-1; the D gene is possibly TRBD1 (7 bases). CDR3 length equals 15 residues. The germline CDR1 and CDR2 sequences are SGHTA and FQGTGA. V was trimmed by 5 bases and J by 8 bases, leaving 19 bases between them. Written as DNA, the CDR3 is TGTGCCAGCAGCAGAGGCGGGACAGAACCCCATGAGCAGTTCTTC. This encodes CASSRGGTEPHEQFF.

This rearrangement joins TRBV5-1 to TRBJ1-4, with unresolved D. The CDR3 extends over 17 amino acids. CDR1 and CDR2 (germline): SGHRS, YFSETQ. V was cut by 3 bases and J by 2 bases, with 17 bases left in between. CDR3 sequence reads: CASSSGSGGSTNEKLFF. DNA for the CDR3: TGCGCCAGCAGCTCTGGATCCGGCGGCTCTACTAATGAAAAACTGTTTTTT.

This clonotype was recorded a few times. V and J are TRBV19 and TRBJ2-7, with D unresolved. V lost 3 bases and J 2 bases, leaving 8 bases between the germline ends. CDR3 length: 13 residues. Looked up from germline, CDR1 is LNHDA and CDR2 is SQIVND (reference sequence). For the CDR3, the DNA is TGTGCCAGTAGTATCCCCGGACCCTACGAGCAGTACTTC. Translation: CASSIPGPYEQYF.

This clonotype was counted at least ten times. The chain combines TRBV18 with TRBJ2-1; 13 bases are shared with TRBD2. The CDR3 has 15 residues. The V gene's germline CDR1 is KGHSH and CDR2 LQKENI. The V gene end was trimmed by 6 bases and the J gene end by 9 bases; junction bases not matched to a gene: 8. CDR3 protein: CASSLGLAGAAEQFF. CDR3 coding DNA: TGTGCCAGCTCCCTCGGACTAGCGGGGGCCGCTGAGCAGTTCTTC.

This chain links TRBV10-3 with TRBJ1-6; possibly TRBD1 for D (5 bases). CDR3 size: 16 residues. V lost 2 bases to trimming and J lost 0 bases, with 8 bases between them. Per germline, CDR1 ENHRY and CDR2 SYGVKD. The chain's CDR3 is CAISETGGSYNSPLHF. DNA of the CDR3: TGTGCCATCAGTGAGACGGGGGGCTCCTATAATTCACCCCTCCACTTT.

This clonotype was recorded a few times. The chain links TRBV5-1 to TRBJ2-5; 7 positions agree with TRBD2. The CDR3 has 16 residues. The V gene's germline CDR1 is SGHRS and CDR2 YFSETQ. V gave up 2 bases and J gave up 4 bases; unmatched junction bases: 11. As DNA, the CDR3 is TGCGCCAGCAGCTTAACCTTAAGACTAGCCGGAGAGACCCAGTACTTC. This encodes CASSLTLRLAGETQYF.

This clonotype was observed a few times. This sequence joins TRBV10-2 and TRBJ2-5; D possibly corresponds to TRBD2 (6 bases). The ends were cut back, 6 bases at V and 5 bases at J, with 19 bases in the middle. The CDR3 spans 15 residues. The germline CDR1 and CDR2 sequences are WSHSY and SAAADI. The CDR3 sequence is CASRRWDSRAETQYF. The DNA for the CDR3 is TGCGCCAGCAGGCGGTGGGACTCTCGAGCGGAGACCCAGTACTTC.

The chain uses TRBV29-1 and TRBJ2-5; 7 nucleotides match TRBD1. Per the germline V gene, CDR1 is SQVTM and CDR2 is ANQGSEA. V was pared by 5 bases and J by 4 bases, with 4 bases of the junction left unmatched. This CDR3 contains 12 residues. CDR3 sequence (DNA): TGCAGCGTTAGTAGGGGGCCAGAGACCCAGTACTTC. Translating it yields CSVSRGPETQYF.

The genes are TRBV5-4 and TRBJ1-2, with 8 bases fitting TRBD1. Germline CDR1 SGHNT, CDR2 YYREEE (reference sequence). Trimming at V came to 0 bases and at J to 5 bases, leaving 3 bases not matched to a gene. The CDR3 extends over 14 amino acids. CDR3 sequence: CASSLVQGAYGYTF. The DNA of the CDR3 is TGTGCCAGCAGCTTGGTGCAGGGGGCATATGGCTACACCTTC.

Written as DNA, the CDR3 is TGTGCCAGCAGGGCTGACAGGATTGGCACTGAAGCTTTCTTT. Translating it yields CASRADRIGTEAFF. This rearrangement joins TRBV5-4 to TRBJ1-1, with D possibly matching TRBD1 (6 bases). CDR3 length: 14 amino acids. The V end was cut by 5 bases, the J end by 4 bases, with 15 bases between. The V gene's germline CDR1 is SGHNT and CDR2 YYREEE (reference sequence).

This clonotype was seen a few times. The conserved phenylalanine or tryptophan normally closing the CDR3 is absent here, so this likely arose from a read error. The DNA is left out, because the CDR3 cannot be placed on it with certainty; the CDR3 is given as TCRdb lists it. The rearrangement links TRBV4-1 to TRBJ1-1; the table gives TRBD1 as D, unverified against the DNA. Both ends counted, the CDR3 spans 13 residues. Germline values: CDR1 MGHRA, CDR2 YSYEKL. The CDR3: CASSPLGGNPRSC.

The DNA for the CDR3 is TGTGCCAGCAGCTTAGGTGGGGACAGGGGGTCCGGCTACACCTTC. Translated, it gives CASSLGGDRGSGYTF. The chain recombines TRBV7-2 with TRBJ1-2, with TRBD1 matching over 11 bases. The CDR3 totals 15 residues. Germline assignment: CDR1 SGHTA and CDR2 FQGNSA. After removal of 1 base from V and 8 bases from J, the junction contained 6 bases not matched to a gene.

The chain combines TRBV11-1 with TRBJ1-1; 8 bases are shared with TRBD1. This CDR3 comprises 17 residues. Trimming cost V 2 bases and J 0 bases; bases outside gene matches: 8. Germline V CDR1 and CDR2: SGHAT, FQDESV (reference sequence). CDR3 DNA: TGTGCCAGCAGCTTACAGCGGACAGGGTGGATGAACACTGAAGCTTTCTTT. Residues: CASSLQRTGWMNTEAFF. Full variable domain (remainder filled in from reference TRBV11-1 and TRBJ1-1): EAEVAQSPRYKITEKSQAVAFWCDPISGHATLYWYRQILGQGPELLVQFQDESVVDDSQLPKDRFSAERLKGVDSTLKIQPAELGDSAMYLCASSLQRTGWMNTEAFFGQGTRLTVV.

The chain joins TRBV7-2 to TRBJ1-2; D gene unclear. CDR3 size: 12 residues. Trimming stripped 5 bases from V and 8 bases from J, with 12 bases between. The germline gives CDR1 SGHTA, CDR2 FQGNSA. The chain's CDR3 is CASSPKPGGYTF. The CDR3 DNA is TGTGCCAGCAGCCCGAAGCCGGGGGGCTACACCTTC.

The V gene is TRBV12-3 or TRBV12-4, the J gene TRBJ1-5; D is undetermined. The CDR3 is made up of 12 amino acids. The V end was cut by 5 bases, the J end by 7 bases, with 9 bases between. The CDR3 protein is CASSPLSQPQHF. CDR3 sequence (DNA): TGTGCCAGCAGTCCACTATCCCAGCCCCAGCATTTT.

The V call is TRBV5-4, the J call TRBJ1-2; perhaps TRBD1 as D (6 bases). The CDR3 is 16 residues long. Trimming stripped 0 bases from V and 4 bases from J, with 16 bases between. From germline, CDR1 is SGHNT and CDR2 YYREEE (reference sequence). Here the CDR3 DNA reads TGTGCCAGCAGCTTGGCTCGAGACTGGGGGCCCTATGGCTACACCTTC. This encodes CASSLARDWGPYGYTF.

At least ten counts were recorded for this clonotype. The CDR3 protein is CASSSSPRSPQYF. CDR3 sequence (DNA): TGTGCCAGCAGCTCCAGCCCAAGGAGCCCCCAGTACTTC. The chain uses TRBV11-2 and TRBJ2-5; D unclear. In germline, CDR1 is SGHAT, CDR2 FQNNGV. The CDR3 is 13 amino acids. Trimming stripped 4 bases from V and 9 bases from J, with 15 bases between.